Listed below are T cell receptor beta chains from one sample, sequenced in a study of T cells in Graves' hyperthyroidism and ophthalmopathy. TCRdb re-derived calls from the multiplex PCR reads in MiXCR, one entry per CDR3 protein. Of about 690,000 distinct CDR3 sequences listed, about 18% are singletons. The specimen sequenced was blood. The source of these receptors is a man between 50 and 59 years old with Graves' hyperthyroidism. Both conserved end residues are part of each CDR3. Each record gives: J gene, D gene, clone size, V gene, CDR3 DNA, CDR3 protein. A D gene is named only where the DNA matches it firmly. A row's size may be missing; if present it is once, few, many or a size class.

J: TRBJ2-1; D: TRBD2; size: .; V: TRBV20-1; DNA: TGCAGTGCTACCCCTAGCGGGAGGACTACTAATGAGCAGTTCTTC; CDR3: CSATPSGRTTNEQFF
J: TRBJ2-1; D: .; size: many; V: TRBV3-1; DNA: TGTGCCAGCAGCCAAGTTCTAGCGGAGCAGTTCTTC; CDR3: CASSQVLAEQFF
J: TRBJ2-2; D: .; size: many; V: TRBV28; DNA: TGTGCCAGCAGTTTTGCCTGGCCCCTTGGCGGGGAGCTGTTTTTT; CDR3: CASSFAWPLGGELFF
J: TRBJ1-1; D: .; size: .; V: TRBV6-6; DNA: TGTGCCAGCAGTTACAAGGCTAACACTGAAGCTTTCTTT; CDR3: CASSYKANTEAFF
J: TRBJ2-2; D: TRBD2; size: many; V: TRBV2; DNA: TGTGCCAGCAGTGATAATCGACTAGCGGCGAACACCGGGGAGCTGTTTTTT; CDR3: CASSDNRLAANTGELFF
J: TRBJ2-7; D: TRBD1; size: few; V: TRBV6-1; DNA: TGTGCCAGCAGTAGCCGCGACAGGGTTAGAGGGCACGAGCAGTACTTC; CDR3: CASSSRDRVRGHEQYF
J: TRBJ1-1; D: TRBD1; size: .; V: TRBV9; DNA: TGTGCCAGCAGCGCCTATATAGGACAGGGCCGGTTGAACACTGAAGCTTTCTTT; CDR3: CASSAYIGQGRLNTEAFF
J: TRBJ1-5; D: .; size: .; V: TRBV19; DNA: TGTGCCAGTAGTATTCCCCTCGCGGGCAGGGCGAATCAGCCCCAGCATTTT; CDR3: CASSIPLAGRANQPQHF
J: TRBJ2-3; D: TRBD2; size: .; V: TRBV9; DNA: TGTGCCAGCAGTGAGACTAGCCCAGATACGCAGTATTTT; CDR3: CASSETSPDTQYF
J: TRBJ2-1; D: .; size: once; V: TRBV3-1; DNA: TGTGCCAGCAACCAAAATGGAGACTCCTACAATGAGCAGTTCTTC; CDR3: CASNQNGDSYNEQFF
J: TRBJ2-2; D: TRBD2; size: once; V: TRBV7-9; DNA: TGTGCCAGCAGCTTAAAAGCGGGAGGGCTCACCGGGGAGCTGTTTTTT; CDR3: CASSLKAGGLTGELFF
J: TRBJ1-6; D: .; size: .; V: TRBV11-2; DNA: TGTGCCAGCAGCTTCTGGGCAGCTAATTCACCCCTCCACTTT; CDR3: CASSFWAANSPLHF
J: TRBJ1-2; D: TRBD1; size: many; V: TRBV27; DNA: TGTGCCAGCACGAGAAACAGGGGAACCTATGGCTACACCTTC; CDR3: CASTRNRGTYGYTF
J: TRBJ2-3; D: TRBD2; size: .; V: TRBV6-6; DNA: TGTGCCAGCAGTTACTCGTTGGTAGCGGGATACACAGATACGCAGTATTTT; CDR3: CASSYSLVAGYTDTQYF
J: TRBJ2-1; D: .; size: few; V: TRBV19; DNA: TGTGCCAGTAGTAGCCAGGGAATGGGCGGAACGTTCTACAATGAGCAGTTCTTC; CDR3: CASSSQGMGGTFYNEQFF
J: TRBJ1-5; D: .; size: many; V: TRBV28; DNA: TGTGCCAGCAGTGCCCGGACAGGCAATCAGCCCCAGCATTTT; CDR3: CASSARTGNQPQHF
J: TRBJ1-5; D: TRBD1; size: many; V: TRBV12-3/TRBV12-4; DNA: TGTGCCAGCAGTTTTAGGGGACAGCGGGGCAATCAGCCCCAGCATTTT; CDR3: CASSFRGQRGNQPQHF
J: TRBJ1-3; D: .; size: many; V: TRBV2; DNA: TGTGCCAGCAGTTGGGACCCCTCTGGAAACACCATATATTTT; CDR3: CASSWDPSGNTIYF
J: TRBJ2-1; D: TRBD2; size: many; V: TRBV11-2; DNA: TGTGCCAGCAGCGACAGGACAGGGGTGATGACTAGCGGGAGAGAAGGGCAGTTCTTC; CDR3: CASSDRTGVMTSGREGQFF
J: TRBJ1-5; D: TRBD1; size: many; V: TRBV2; DNA: TGTGCCAGCAGTGTGCGACAGGGGTTTAATCAGCCCCAGCATTTT; CDR3: CASSVRQGFNQPQHF
J: TRBJ2-2; D: .; size: .; V: TRBV7-9; DNA: TGTGCCAGCAGCTTCTCTACAGGTTCGAACACCGGGGAGCTGTTTTTT; CDR3: CASSFSTGSNTGELFF
J: TRBJ2-5; D: .; size: .; V: TRBV7-7; DNA: TGTGCTAGCAGACCAGGGACAGTGGGAGGAGAGACCCAGTACTTC; CDR3: CASRPGTVGGETQYF
J: TRBJ1-2; D: .; size: many; V: TRBV12-3/TRBV12-4; DNA: TGTGCCAGCAGTATCTCAGGCTATGGCTACACCTTC; CDR3: CASSISGYGYTF
J: TRBJ2-1; D: TRBD2; size: many; V: TRBV7-2; DNA: TGTGCCAGCAGCTTAGACCCAGCGGGAGGGCCTTATAATGAGCAGTTCTTC; CDR3: CASSLDPAGGPYNEQFF
J: TRBJ2-1; D: .; size: .; V: TRBV29-1; DNA: TGCAGCGTTCTTATGACTTCTGAACCCTACAATGAGCAGTTCTTC; CDR3: CSVLMTSEPYNEQFF
J: TRBJ1-1; D: .; size: .; V: TRBV29-1; DNA: TGCAGCGTTCTGACGGGGGGGAACACTGAAGCTTTCTTT; CDR3: CSVLTGGNTEAFF